The present T cell receptor beta chain was sequenced within a study of early T cells in non-severe SARS-CoV-2 infection. The overall study: Investigators sequenced bulk RNA drawn from unsorted whole blood, and chains remained unpaired.

The germline V and J ends were trimmed by 3 bases and 2 bases, with 8 bases remaining between them. The CDR3 has 13 amino acids. Germline loops: CDR1 SGHTA, CDR2 FQGNSA. One entry per CDR3 protein, called by TCRdb with MiXCR from the 5' RACE reads. The sample comprises approximately 28,000 distinct CDR3 sequences, around 6% of which are singletons, and roughly a third rests with the top ten. This clonotype was seen at least ten times. This specimen consisted of whole blood, obtained at baseline. The genes are TRBV7-2 and TRBJ2-7; D is uncertain. The sequence derives from an adult who was a healthcare worker with PCR-confirmed SARS-CoV-2 infection or an uninfected control (not recorded which). The CDR3 sequence: CASSFIKTYEQYF. The CDR3 nucleotides are TGTGCCAGCAGCTTCATTAAAACCTACGAGCAGTACTTC.